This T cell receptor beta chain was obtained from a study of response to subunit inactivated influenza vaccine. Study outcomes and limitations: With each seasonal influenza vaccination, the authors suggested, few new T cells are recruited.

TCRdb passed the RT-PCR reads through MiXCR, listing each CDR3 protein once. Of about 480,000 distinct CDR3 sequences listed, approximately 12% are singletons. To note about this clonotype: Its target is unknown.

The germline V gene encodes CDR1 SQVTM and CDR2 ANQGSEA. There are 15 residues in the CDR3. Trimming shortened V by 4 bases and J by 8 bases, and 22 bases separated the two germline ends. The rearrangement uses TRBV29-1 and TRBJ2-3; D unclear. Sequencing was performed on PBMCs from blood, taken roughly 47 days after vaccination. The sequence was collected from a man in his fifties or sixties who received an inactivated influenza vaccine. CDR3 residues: CSVVKRESLLGTQYF. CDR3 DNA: TGCAGCGTTGTCAAGCGCGAGAGTTTACTGGGTACGCAGTATTTT.